The 30 T cell receptor beta chains below all came from one sample that was sequenced in a study of blood T cell repertoires in COVID-19. Clones were read by immunoSEQ multiplex PCR, and TCRdb kept only the in-frame ones, dropping some. The data contain 200,000 to 250,000 clones, approximately 86% of them seen just once; the ten biggest clones take up about a tenth. Sequenced input: PBMCs or T cells enriched from blood (not recorded which). The receptors were sampled from a young man with acute COVID-19.

The chain joins TRBV5-1 to TRBJ1-4; TRBD1 agrees at 7 bases. Germline V gene sequence: CDR1 SGHRS, CDR2 YFSETQ. The CDR3 sequence is 18 residues long. V was clipped by 6 bases and J by 5 bases; unmatched bases: 19. Here the CDR3 DNA reads TGCGCCAGCATCATAATAGGCAATAAGGGGGCGCAGAATGAAAAACTGTTTTTT. This gives the protein CASIIIGNKGAQNEKLFF.

The chain is built from TRBV2 and TRBJ2-1; 7 nucleotides agree with TRBD2. V was clipped by 7 bases and J by 7 bases; unmatched bases: 10. The CDR3 consists of 14 residues. Germline assignment: CDR1 SNHLY and CDR2 FYNNEI. The CDR3 is CASIAGESWNEQFF. The CDR3 DNA sequence: TGTGCCAGCATTGCGGGGGAGTCCTGGAATGAGCAGTTCTTC.

V usage is TRBV5-4 and J usage is TRBJ2-3, with 10 bases matching TRBD2. J gave up 2 bases and V 2 bases, and 11 bases lay outside the gene matches. This CDR3 is 18 amino acids long. The germline gives CDR1 SGHNT, CDR2 YYREEE (reference sequence). The CDR3 DNA follows: TGTGCCAGCAGCTTCGAATTCAGGACTAGCGGAGACACAGATACGCAGTATTTT. It codes for CASSFEFRTSGDTDTQYF.

The J gene is TRBJ2-1, the V gene TRBV6-2 or TRBV6-3; 11 bases align to TRBD2. CDR3 size: 16 residues. V dropped 2 bases and J dropped 0; count of bases not matched to a gene: 0. The germline gives CDR1 MNHEY, CDR2 SVGEGT. CDR3: CASSYGLAGSYNEQFF. The CDR3 DNA is TGTGCCAGCAGTTACGGACTAGCGGGCTCCTACAATGAGCAGTTCTTC.

The chain couples TRBV14 to TRBJ2-4; D is ambiguous. The germline CDR1 and CDR2 sequences are SGHDN and FVKESK. The V and J ends lost 1 base and 4 bases respectively, with 14 bases between them. This CDR3 contains 16 residues. The CDR3, as DNA: TGTGCCAGCAGCCAAGCCTGGTCGTCACATAAAAACATTCAGTACTTC. Translated: CASSQAWSSHKNIQYF.

This chain links TRBV27 with TRBJ1-1, with 7 positions matching TRBD1. Germline-derived CDR1 and CDR2 are MNHEY and SMNVEV (reference sequence). V was clipped by 5 bases and J by 0 bases; unmatched bases: 6. This CDR3 has 15 amino acids. The CDR3 region is CASSPTDRLNTEAFF. The CDR3 DNA follows: TGTGCCAGCAGTCCCACGGACAGGTTGAACACTGAAGCTTTCTTT.

This sequence joins TRBV27 and TRBJ1-1; D may be TRBD1 (5 bases). The CDR3 contains 15 residues. The germline gives CDR1 MNHEY, CDR2 SMNVEV (reference sequence). Trimming left V 0 bases short and J 3 bases short, with 11 bases between. CDR3 region: CASSLSLGGDTEAFF. CDR3 DNA sequence: TGTGCCAGCAGTTTATCGTTGGGGGGGGACACTGAAGCTTTCTTT.

The J gene is TRBJ1-6, the V gene TRBV21-1; TRBD1, the D gene given by the table, was not confirmed from the DNA. TRBV21-1 is noted as a pseudogene. This CDR3 is 17 amino acids long. The CDR3 DNA is TGTGCCAGCAGCATCCCCGGGACAGGGGGTACCTATTCACCCCTCCACTTT. As protein: CASSIPGTGGTYSPLHF.

The chain employs TRBV10-2 and TRBJ2-2; D is undetermined. The ends were cut back, 4 bases at V and 1 base at J, with 7 bases in the middle. Germline V gene data show CDR1 as WSHSY and CDR2 as SAAADI. The CDR3 has 14 residues. The CDR3 spells CASSGAVNTGELFF. The DNA of the CDR3 is TGCGCCAGCAGTGGGGCCGTGAACACCGGGGAGCTGTTTTTT.

To note about this clone: The junction differs from germline at one of its ends, possibly a read error. The chain is built from TRBV28 and TRBJ2-1, with D uncertain. CDR1 is MDHEN, CDR2 SYDVKM, per germline. The CDR3 is 16 residues long. CDR3 bases: TGTGCCAGCAGTTTCCTTGCACCTACCTCCGACAATGAGCAGTTCTTC. Translating gives CASSFLAPTSDNEQFF. Complete variable domain (other parts from reference TRBV28 and TRBJ2-1): DVKVTQSSRYLVKRTGEKVFLECVQDMDHENMFWYRQDPGLGLRLIYFSYDVKMKEKGDIPEGYSVSREKKERFSLILESASTNQTSMYLCASSFLAPTSDNEQFFGPGTRLTVL.

In this sample, this clone turned up once. This sequence joins TRBV4-2 and TRBJ2-2; 7 bases are shared with TRBD2. V lost 0 bases and J lost 5; bases outside the gene matches: 15. The CDR3 is 19 residues long. The germline gives CDR1 LGHNA, CDR2 YNFKEQ. The CDR3 DNA follows: TGTGCCAGCAGCCAAGATCTCGGGGGAGGGCCGGGGGTGACCGGGGAGCTGTTTTTT. Amino acid sequence: CASSQDLGGGPGVTGELFF.

The V call is TRBV4-1, the J call TRBJ2-1, with 10 bases aligning to TRBD2. V was clipped by 2 bases and J by 9 bases; unmatched bases: 10. The CDR3 spans 16 residues. Germline V gene sequence: CDR1 MGHRA, CDR2 YSYEKL. CDR3 coding DNA: TGCGCCAGCAGCCAATCTCGCCTAGCGGGAGTGGGTGAGCAGTTCTTC. Encoded protein: CASSQSRLAGVGEQFF.

The chain joins TRBV4-3 to TRBJ2-5; D unclear. The germline V gene encodes CDR1 LGHNA and CDR2 YSLEER. The CDR3 is 16 amino acids. Trimming removed 1 base at V and 2 bases at J, with 14 bases between. The CDR3 DNA is TGCGCCAGCAGCCAAGGTATAGTCGTCGGTCAAGAGACCCAGTACTTC. As protein: CASSQGIVVGQETQYF.

V and J are TRBV7-9 and TRBJ2-7, with 7 bases matching TRBD1. Germline V gene lookup returns CDR1 SEHNR and CDR2 FQNEAQ (reference sequence). Trimming took 2 bases from V and 8 from J; bases not matched to a gene: 18. The CDR3 has 17 amino acids. Here the CDR3 reads CASSLSNAGGQPTKQYF. The CDR3 nucleotides are TGTGCCAGCAGCTTAAGTAACGCAGGGGGACAGCCTACGAAGCAGTACTTC.

J is TRBJ2-7 and V is TRBV27; TRBD2 matches 7 bases. This CDR3 is built from 15 residues. Looked up from germline, CDR1 is MNHEY and CDR2 is SMNVEV (reference sequence). V lost 6 bases and J lost 1; bases outside the gene matches: 9. The CDR3 DNA reads as TGTGCCAGCAGAAGTAGCGGGTTGGGATCCTACGAGCAGTACTTC. Amino acids: CASRSSGLGSYEQYF.

The chain uses TRBV21-1 and TRBJ1-2. TRBV21-1 is designated a pseudogene. The CDR3 runs 16 residues. The CDR3 bases are TGTGCCAGCAGCAAAGCGCAGAGGTGTGAGGCCTATGGCTACACCTTC. Amino acids: CASSKAQRCEAYGYTF.

The genes are TRBV6-2 or TRBV6-3 and TRBJ2-7, with TRBD1 matching over 7 bases. The V and J ends lost 2 bases and 2 bases, in that order; junction bases with no gene match: 3. CDR1 and CDR2 (germline): MNHEY, SVGEGT. This CDR3 is 14 amino acids long. The DNA for the CDR3 is TGTGCCAGCAGTTACAGGGACAGACCCTACGAGCAGTACTTC. This sequence encodes CASSYRDRPYEQYF.

In this sample, this clone turned up once. The chain employs TRBV5-4 and TRBJ2-1, with TRBD2 identical over 9 bases. Germline V gives CDR1 SGHNT, CDR2 YYREEE (reference sequence). The length of the CDR3 is 13 residues. The trim removed 2 bases at V and 8 bases at J, leaving 2 bases unmatched. CDR3 in DNA: TGTGCCAGCAGCTTTCGACTAGCGGATGAGCAGTTCTTC. Amino acid sequence: CASSFRLADEQFF.

The chain couples TRBV19 to TRBJ2-1, with TRBD1 identical over 9 bases. The CDR3 consists of 13 residues. The ends lost 6 bases at V and 5 bases at J; junction bases unmatched: 2. Looked up from germline, CDR1 is LNHDA and CDR2 is SQIVND (reference sequence). The CDR3 DNA reads TGTGCCAGTAGGAGGACAGGGGACAATGAGCAGTTCTTC. Its protein product is CASRRTGDNEQFF.

V and J are TRBV4-1 and TRBJ2-2, with D possibly matching TRBD2 (6 bases). The CDR3 is 15 amino acids. Germline V CDR1 and CDR2: MGHRA, YSYEKL. V was pared by 4 bases and J by 5 bases, with 14 bases between. The CDR3 region has the DNA TGCGCCAGCAGCCTAAGGGGTGGGGGGACCGGGGAGCTGTTTTTT. Translated, it gives CASSLRGGGTGELFF.

The chain carries TRBV19 and TRBJ2-7; D is possibly TRBD1 (6 bases). CDR1 is LNHDA, CDR2 SQIVND, per germline (reference sequence). There are 15 residues in the CDR3. The V end was cut by 3 bases, the J end by 1 base, with 13 bases between. The DNA of the CDR3 is TGTGCCAGTAGTATTGGGGGACAACTATCCTACGAGCAGTACTTC. Translation: CASSIGGQLSYEQYF.

The count of this clone is one. This rearrangement joins TRBV5-1 to TRBJ2-7, with D possibly being TRBD1 (6 bases). Deletions cut 0 bases from V and 6 bases from J, with 19 bases between. The CDR3 is 16 residues long. Germline lookup yields CDR1 SGHRS and CDR2 YFSETQ. CDR3 DNA sequence: TGCGCCAGCAGCTTGGAGCCGGACAGATTAACGGCCGAGCAGTACTTC. Its translation: CASSLEPDRLTAEQYF.

The chain recombines TRBV11-3 with TRBJ2-7; D is unclear. V lost 7 bases and J lost 0, with 7 bases in between. Germline-derived CDR1 and CDR2 are SGHNT and YENEEA. This CDR3 contains 12 residues. Here the CDR3 DNA reads TGTGCCAGCAAAGCGAGCTCCTACGAGCAGTACTTC. It is translated as CASKASSYEQYF.

The table lists this clone with a count of one. This chain joins TRBV7-2 and TRBJ1-1, with 7 positions matching TRBD1. The length of the CDR3 is 14 residues. The trim removed 5 bases at V and 8 bases at J, leaving 11 bases unmatched. Germline-derived CDR1 and CDR2 are SGHTA and FQGNSA. The CDR3 coding sequence is TGTGCCAGCAGCATGAAACAGGGGTCCCCCGAAGCTTTCTTT. This codes for CASSMKQGSPEAFF.

The V and J genes are TRBV28 and TRBJ2-3, with 8 bases aligning to TRBD1. V lost 5 bases and J lost 4; bases outside the gene matches: 5. This CDR3 has 14 residues. Germline lookup yields CDR1 MDHEN and CDR2 SYDVKM. In nucleotides, the CDR3 is TGTGCCAGCAGTCTGGACAGGGTGGCAGATACGCAGTATTTT. As protein: CASSLDRVADTQYF.

There are a few counts of this clone. This chain connects TRBV9 to TRBJ1-1, with D unclear. This CDR3 is 14 amino acids long. Deletions cut 3 bases from V and 1 base from J, with 10 bases between. In germline, CDR1 is SGDLS, CDR2 YYNGEE. For the CDR3, the DNA is TGTGCCAGCAGCGGACGACACGGGAACACTGAAGCTTTCTTT. This codes for CASSGRHGNTEAFF.

The chain couples TRBV12-3 or TRBV12-4 to TRBJ1-2, with TRBD1 identical over 9 bases. The V segment lost 6 bases and the J segment 8 bases; nucleotides outside the gene matches: 4. The CDR3 has 12 amino acids. As DNA, the CDR3 is TGTGCCAGCAGGGGACAGGGCGGGGGCTACACCTTC. Translated: CASRGQGGGYTF.

This chain links TRBV12-5 with TRBJ1-6; 7 nucleotides line up with TRBD1. CDR3 length: 14 residues. V shed 6 bases, J shed 10 bases, and the junction held 9 bases outside the gene matches. Germline V gives CDR1 LGHNT, CDR2 FRNRAP. The CDR3 reads CASGDRQGGSPLHF. The CDR3 DNA reads as TGTGCTAGTGGGGATCGACAGGGCGGGTCACCCCTCCACTTT.

The chain employs TRBV19 and TRBJ2-7; D not certain. The ends were cut back, 3 bases at V and 5 bases at J, with 11 bases in the middle. CDR3 length equals 13 residues. Germline V gene sequence: CDR1 LNHDA, CDR2 SQIVND (reference sequence). The CDR3: CASSMSGIDEQYF. DNA for the CDR3: TGTGCCAGTAGTATGTCGGGTATCGACGAGCAGTACTTC.

This rearrangement joins TRBV19 to TRBJ1-3; D may be TRBD1 (6 bases). This CDR3 has 15 amino acids. With 6 bases removed from V and 0 bases from J, the gap between germline ends came to 12 bases. The V gene's germline CDR1 is LNHDA and CDR2 SQIVND (reference sequence). CDR3 region: CASRLQGRSGNTIYF. CDR3 sequence (DNA): TGTGCCAGTAGGCTACAGGGCCGCTCTGGAAACACCATATATTTT. Full variable domain (outside the CDR3, taken from reference TRBV19 and TRBJ1-3): DGGITQSPKYLFRKEGQNVTLSCEQNLNHDAMYWYRQDPGQGLRLIYYSQIVNDFQKGDIAEGYSVSREKKESFPLTVTSAQKNPTAFYLCASRLQGRSGNTIYFGEGSWLTVV.